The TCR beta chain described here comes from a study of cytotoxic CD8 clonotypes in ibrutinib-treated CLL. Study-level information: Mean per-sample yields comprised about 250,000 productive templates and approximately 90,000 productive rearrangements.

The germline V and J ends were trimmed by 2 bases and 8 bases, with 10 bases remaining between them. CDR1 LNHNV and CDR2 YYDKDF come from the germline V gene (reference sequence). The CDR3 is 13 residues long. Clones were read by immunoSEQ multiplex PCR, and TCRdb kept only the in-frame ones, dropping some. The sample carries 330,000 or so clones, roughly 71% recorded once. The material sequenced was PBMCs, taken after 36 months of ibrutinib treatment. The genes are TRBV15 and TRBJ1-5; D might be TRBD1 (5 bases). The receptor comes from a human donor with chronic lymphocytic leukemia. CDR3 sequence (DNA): TGTGCCACCAGCAGAATAGGGACGGAGCCCCAGCATTTT. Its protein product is CATSRIGTEPQHF.